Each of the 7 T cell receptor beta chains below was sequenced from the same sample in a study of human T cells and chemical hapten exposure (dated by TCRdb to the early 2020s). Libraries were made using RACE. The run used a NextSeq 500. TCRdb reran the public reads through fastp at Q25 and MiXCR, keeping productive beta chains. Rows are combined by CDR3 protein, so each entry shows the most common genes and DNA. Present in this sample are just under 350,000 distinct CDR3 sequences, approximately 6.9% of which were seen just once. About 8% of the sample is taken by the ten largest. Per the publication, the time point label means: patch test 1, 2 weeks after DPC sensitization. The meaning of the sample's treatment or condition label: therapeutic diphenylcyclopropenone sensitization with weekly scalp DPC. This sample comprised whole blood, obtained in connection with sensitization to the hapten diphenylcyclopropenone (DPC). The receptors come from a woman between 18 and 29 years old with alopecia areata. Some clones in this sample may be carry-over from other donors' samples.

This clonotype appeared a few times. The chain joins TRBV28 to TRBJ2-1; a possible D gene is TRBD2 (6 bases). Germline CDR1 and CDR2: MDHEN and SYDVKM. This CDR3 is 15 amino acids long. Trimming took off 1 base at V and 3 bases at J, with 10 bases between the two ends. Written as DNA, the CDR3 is TGTGCCAGCAGTTTATTAGGCGGGGACTACAATGAGCAGTTCTTC. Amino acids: CASSLLGGDYNEQFF.

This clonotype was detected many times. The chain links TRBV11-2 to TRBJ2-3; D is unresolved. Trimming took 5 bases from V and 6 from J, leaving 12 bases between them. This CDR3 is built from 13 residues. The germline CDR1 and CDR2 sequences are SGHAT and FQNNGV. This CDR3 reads CASSPPPRDTQYF. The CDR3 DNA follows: TGTGCCAGCAGCCCACCACCCAGGGATACGCAGTATTTT.

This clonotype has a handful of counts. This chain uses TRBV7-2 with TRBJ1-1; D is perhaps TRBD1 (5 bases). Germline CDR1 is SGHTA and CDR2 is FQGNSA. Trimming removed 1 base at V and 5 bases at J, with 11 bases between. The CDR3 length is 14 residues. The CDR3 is CASSLVRGSTEAFF. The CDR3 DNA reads TGTGCCAGCAGCTTAGTTCGGGGGAGTACTGAAGCTTTCTTT.

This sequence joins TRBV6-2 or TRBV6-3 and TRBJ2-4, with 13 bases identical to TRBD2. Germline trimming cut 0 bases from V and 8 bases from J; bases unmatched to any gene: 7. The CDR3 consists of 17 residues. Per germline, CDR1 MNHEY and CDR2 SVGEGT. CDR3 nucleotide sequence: TGTGCCAGCAGTTACTCGGCCCCCGGACTAGCGGGGGACATTCAGTACTTC. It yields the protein CASSYSAPGLAGDIQYF.

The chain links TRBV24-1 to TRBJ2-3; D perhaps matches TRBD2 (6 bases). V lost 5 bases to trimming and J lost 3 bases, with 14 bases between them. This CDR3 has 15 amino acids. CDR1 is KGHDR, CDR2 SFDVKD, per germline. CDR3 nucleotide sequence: TGTGCCACCAGTGGGGGGGACTCCCGGACAGATACGCAGTATTTT. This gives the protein CATSGGDSRTDTQYF.

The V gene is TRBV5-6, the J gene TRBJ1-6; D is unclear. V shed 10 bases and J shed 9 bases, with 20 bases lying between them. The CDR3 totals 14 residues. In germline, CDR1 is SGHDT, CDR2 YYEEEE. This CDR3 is CASAAGFGSSPLHF. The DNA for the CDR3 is TGTGCCTCCGCTGCGGGGTTCGGATCTTCACCCCTCCACTTT.

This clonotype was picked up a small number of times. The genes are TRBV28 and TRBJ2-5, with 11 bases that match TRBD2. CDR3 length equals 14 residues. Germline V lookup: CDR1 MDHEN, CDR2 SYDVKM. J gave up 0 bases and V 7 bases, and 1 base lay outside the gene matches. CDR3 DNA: TGTGCCAGCACTAGCGGGGGGTACCAAGAGACCCAGTACTTC. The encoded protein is CASTSGGYQETQYF. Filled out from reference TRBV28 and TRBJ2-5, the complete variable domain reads DVKVTQSSRYLVKRTGEKVFLECVQDMDHENMFWYRQDPGLGLRLIYFSYDVKMKEKGDIPEGYSVSREKKERFSLILESASTNQTSMYLCASTSGGYQETQYFGPGTRLLVL.